The present T cell receptor (beta chain) was sequenced within a study of blood T cell repertoires in COVID-19. The wider study: Sources were T cells, B-cell-depleted T cells, or PBMCs; the material itself was cDNA or gDNA.

Assay used: immunoSEQ multiplex PCR; TCRdb lists only in-frame clones, some missing. This table holds a few hundred thousand clones, around 84% found once. The CDR3 runs 17 residues. Germline CDR1 is SGHTA and CDR2 is FQGNSA. J was trimmed by 4 bases and V by 4 bases; bases with no gene match: 14. V and J are TRBV7-2 and TRBJ1-2; 8 bases agree with TRBD1. This TCR was recovered from a man between 45 and 60 years old with active or convalescent COVID-19. The specimen sequenced was peripheral blood. CDR3 sequence (DNA): TGTGCCAGCAGCTCCCGGACAGGGAAACCCAGACTCTATGGCTACACCTTC. It translates to CASSSRTGKPRLYGYTF.